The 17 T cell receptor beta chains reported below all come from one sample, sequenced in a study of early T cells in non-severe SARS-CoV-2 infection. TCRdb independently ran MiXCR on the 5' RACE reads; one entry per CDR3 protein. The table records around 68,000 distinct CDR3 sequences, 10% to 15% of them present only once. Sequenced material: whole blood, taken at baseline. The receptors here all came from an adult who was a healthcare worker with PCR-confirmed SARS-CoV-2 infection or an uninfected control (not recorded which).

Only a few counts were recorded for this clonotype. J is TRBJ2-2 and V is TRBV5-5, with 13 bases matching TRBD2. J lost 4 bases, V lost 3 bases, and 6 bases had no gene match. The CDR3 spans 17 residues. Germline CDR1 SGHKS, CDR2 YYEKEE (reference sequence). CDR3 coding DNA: TGTGCCAGCAGCTGGACTAGCGGGAGTGTGAGCACCGGGGAGCTGTTTTTT. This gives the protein CASSWTSGSVSTGELFF.

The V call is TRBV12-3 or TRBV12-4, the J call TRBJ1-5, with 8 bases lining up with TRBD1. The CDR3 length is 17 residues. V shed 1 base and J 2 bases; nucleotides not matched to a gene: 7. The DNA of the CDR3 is TGTGCCAGCAGTTTAGGGGACAGGTTTCGGGGCAATCAGCCCCAGCATTTT. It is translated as CASSLGDRFRGNQPQHF.

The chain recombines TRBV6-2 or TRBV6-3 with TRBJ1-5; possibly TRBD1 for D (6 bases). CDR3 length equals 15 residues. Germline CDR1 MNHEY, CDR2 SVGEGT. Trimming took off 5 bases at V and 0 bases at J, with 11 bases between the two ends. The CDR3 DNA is TGTGCCAGCAGTACCAGGGGACTTAGCAATCAGCCCCAGCATTTT. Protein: CASSTRGLSNQPQHF.

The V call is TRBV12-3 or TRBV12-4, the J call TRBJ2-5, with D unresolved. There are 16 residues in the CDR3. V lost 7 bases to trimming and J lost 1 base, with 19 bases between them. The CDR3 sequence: CASTKSSSKRQETQYF. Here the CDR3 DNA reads TGTGCCAGCACCAAATCGTCTAGTAAGCGCCAAGAGACCCAGTACTTC.

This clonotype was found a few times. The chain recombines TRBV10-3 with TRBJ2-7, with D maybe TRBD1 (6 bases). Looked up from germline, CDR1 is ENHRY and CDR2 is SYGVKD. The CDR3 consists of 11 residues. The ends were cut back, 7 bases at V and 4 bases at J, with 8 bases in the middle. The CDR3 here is CAIKGQYEQYF. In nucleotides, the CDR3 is TGTGCCATCAAAGGACAGTACGAGCAGTACTTC.

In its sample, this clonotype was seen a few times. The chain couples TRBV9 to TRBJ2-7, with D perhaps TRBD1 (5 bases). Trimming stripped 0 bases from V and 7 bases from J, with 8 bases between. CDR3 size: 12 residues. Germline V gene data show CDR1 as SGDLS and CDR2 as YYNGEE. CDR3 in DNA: TGTGCCAGCAGCGTAGAAGGGGCTGAGCAGTACTTC. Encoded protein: CASSVEGAEQYF.

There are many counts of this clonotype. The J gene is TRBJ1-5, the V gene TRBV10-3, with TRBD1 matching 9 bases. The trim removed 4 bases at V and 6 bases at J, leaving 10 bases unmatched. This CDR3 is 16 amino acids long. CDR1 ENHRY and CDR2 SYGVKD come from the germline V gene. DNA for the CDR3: TGTGCCATCAGTGCGGGACAGGGTTCCATCGGTCAGCCCCAGCATTTT. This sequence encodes CAISAGQGSIGQPQHF.

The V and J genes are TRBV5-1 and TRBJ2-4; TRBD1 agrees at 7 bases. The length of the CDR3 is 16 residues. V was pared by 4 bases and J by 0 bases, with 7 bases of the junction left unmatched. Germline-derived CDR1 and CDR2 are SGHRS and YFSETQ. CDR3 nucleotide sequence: TGCGCCAGCAGCCCCACAGGGGCACTAGCCAAAAACATTCAGTACTTC. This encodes CASSPTGALAKNIQYF.

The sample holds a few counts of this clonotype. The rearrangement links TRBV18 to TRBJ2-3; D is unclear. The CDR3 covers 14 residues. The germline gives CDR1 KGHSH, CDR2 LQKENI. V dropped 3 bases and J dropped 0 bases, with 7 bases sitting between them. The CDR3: CASSPTDSTDTQYF. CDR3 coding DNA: TGTGCCAGCTCACCCACGGACAGCACAGATACGCAGTATTTT.

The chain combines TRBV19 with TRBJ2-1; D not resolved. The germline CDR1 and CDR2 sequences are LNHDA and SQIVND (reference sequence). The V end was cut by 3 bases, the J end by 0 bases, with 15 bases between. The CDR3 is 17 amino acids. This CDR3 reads CASSISPSALSYNEQFF. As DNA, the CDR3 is TGTGCCAGTAGTATTTCACCCAGCGCCCTCTCCTACAATGAGCAGTTCTTC.

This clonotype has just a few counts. The DNA for the CDR3 is TGTGCCAGCAGGACAGGGGGCGTAGGCAATCAGCCCCAGCATTTT. Its protein product is CASRTGGVGNQPQHF. The chain combines TRBV6-2 or TRBV6-3 with TRBJ1-5; 10 nucleotides agree with TRBD1. V trimming: 6 bases; J trimming: 2 bases; junction bases outside the gene matches: 4. CDR3 size: 15 residues. Per the germline V gene, CDR1 is MNHEY and CDR2 is SVGEGT.

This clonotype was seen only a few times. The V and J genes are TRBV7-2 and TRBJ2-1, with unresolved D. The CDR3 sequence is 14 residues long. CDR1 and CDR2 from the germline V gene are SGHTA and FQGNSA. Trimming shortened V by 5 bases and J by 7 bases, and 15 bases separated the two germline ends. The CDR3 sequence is CASSPESSKNEQFF. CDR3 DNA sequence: TGTGCCAGCAGCCCCGAATCGAGTAAGAATGAGCAGTTCTTC.

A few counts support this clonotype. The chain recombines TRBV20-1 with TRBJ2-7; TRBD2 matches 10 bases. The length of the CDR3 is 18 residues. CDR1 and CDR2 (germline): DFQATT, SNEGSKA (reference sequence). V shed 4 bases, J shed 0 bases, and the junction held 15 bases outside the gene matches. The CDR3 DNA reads TGCAGTGCTACCACCGGGACTAGCGCCTTTCGTAGCTCCTACGAGCAGTACTTC. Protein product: CSATTGTSAFRSSYEQYF.

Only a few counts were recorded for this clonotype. Written as DNA, the CDR3 is TGTGCCAGCAGTTATAGGGAGGGAGTAAGCAATCAGCCCCAGCATTTT. It codes for CASSYREGVSNQPQHF. This rearrangement joins TRBV6-6 to TRBJ1-5; D uncertain. This CDR3 region has 16 residues. The V gene's germline CDR1 is MNHNY and CDR2 SVGAGI (reference sequence). Trimming took 3 bases from V and 1 from J, leaving 13 bases between them.

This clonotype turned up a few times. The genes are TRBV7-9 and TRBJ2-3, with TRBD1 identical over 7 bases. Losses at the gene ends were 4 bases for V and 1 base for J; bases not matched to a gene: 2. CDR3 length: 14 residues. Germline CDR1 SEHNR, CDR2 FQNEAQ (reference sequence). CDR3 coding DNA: TGTGCCAGCAGCTCCCAGGGGGGCACAGATACGCAGTATTTT. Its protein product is CASSSQGGTDTQYF.

CDR3 sequence: CASSPTPSGANVLTF. In DNA form, the CDR3 reads TGTGCCAGCAGCCCGACACCCTCTGGGGCCAACGTCCTGACTTTC. This chain connects TRBV6-2 or TRBV6-3 to TRBJ2-6; D is unresolved. The CDR3 covers 15 residues. V was shortened by 6 bases and J by 0 bases, with 9 bases between the two germline ends. Germline lookup yields CDR1 MNHEY and CDR2 SVGEGT.

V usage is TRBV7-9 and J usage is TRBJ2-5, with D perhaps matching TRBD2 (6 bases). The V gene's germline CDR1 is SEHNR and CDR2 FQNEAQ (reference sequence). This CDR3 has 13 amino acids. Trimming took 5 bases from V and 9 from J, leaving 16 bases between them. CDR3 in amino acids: CASSPGLLKAQYF. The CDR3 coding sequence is TGTGCCAGCAGCCCGGGACTTCTAAAGGCCCAGTACTTC. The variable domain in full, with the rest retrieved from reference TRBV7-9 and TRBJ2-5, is DTGVSQNPRHKITKRGQNVTFRCDPISEHNRLYWYRQTLGQGPEFLTYFQNEAQLEKSRLLSDRFSAERPKGSFSTLEIQRTEQGDSAMYLCASSPGLLKAQYFGPGTRLLVL.